This is a list of T cell receptor beta chains from one sample in a study of CD8 T cells in Susac syndrome. Via MiXCR, TCRdb re-called the immunoSEQ multiplex PCR reads, giving one row per CDR3 protein. The table records 150,000 to 200,000 distinct CDR3 sequences, roughly 92% of them present only once. Sequenced material: CD4+ T cells from PBMCs. These receptor sequences come from a human donor with Susac syndrome. Both conserved end residues are part of each CDR3. Each record gives: D gene, clone size, J gene, V gene, CDR3 DNA, CDR3 protein. A D gene is named only where the DNA matches it firmly. The listing skips clone size in some rows; elsewhere it reads once, few, many or a size class.

d_call: .
clone_size: few
j_call: TRBJ1-2
v_call: TRBV4-3
cdr3_nt: TGCGCCAGCAGCCAAGATCAGGGCAGGTTCTATGGCTACACCTTC
cdr3_aa: CASSQDQGRFYGYTF

d_call: TRBD2
clone_size: .
j_call: TRBJ2-2
v_call: TRBV15
cdr3_nt: TGTGCCACCAGCGGATATAGCGGGGAGAACACCGGGGAGCTGTTTTTT
cdr3_aa: CATSGYSGENTGELFF

d_call: TRBD1
clone_size: once
j_call: TRBJ2-4
v_call: TRBV11-2
cdr3_nt: TGTGCCAGCAGCATCGGACAGGTTTTAGCCAAAAACATTCAGTACTTC
cdr3_aa: CASSIGQVLAKNIQYF

d_call: .
clone_size: .
j_call: TRBJ2-2
v_call: TRBV7-3
cdr3_nt: TGTGCCAGCAGCTTAAGTGCGACCGGGGAGCTGTTTTTT
cdr3_aa: CASSLSATGELFF

d_call: .
clone_size: .
j_call: TRBJ2-6
v_call: TRBV20-1
cdr3_nt: TGCAGTGCTAGAATCCCCGGGGCCAACGTCCTGACTTTC
cdr3_aa: CSARIPGANVLTF

d_call: TRBD1
clone_size: .
j_call: TRBJ2-7
v_call: TRBV2
cdr3_nt: TGTGCCAGCGCGGGACAGGGGCCCTACGAGCAGTACTTC
cdr3_aa: CASAGQGPYEQYF

d_call: .
clone_size: .
j_call: TRBJ1-2
v_call: TRBV29-1
cdr3_nt: TGCAGCGCCCAGGACACGAGGATTGGCTACACCTTC
cdr3_aa: CSAQDTRIGYTF

d_call: .
clone_size: .
j_call: TRBJ2-7
v_call: TRBV11-2
cdr3_nt: TGTGCCAGCAGCTTAGGACAGACGAACTCATACGAGCAGTACTTC
cdr3_aa: CASSLGQTNSYEQYF

d_call: TRBD1
clone_size: .
j_call: TRBJ1-2
v_call: TRBV30
cdr3_nt: TGTGCCTGGAGTGTACAGGGGCGGGCTGGCTACACCTTC
cdr3_aa: CAWSVQGRAGYTF

d_call: .
clone_size: .
j_call: TRBJ1-1
v_call: TRBV12-3/TRBV12-4
cdr3_nt: TGTGCCAGCAGGAGACAGACTGAAGCTTTCTTT
cdr3_aa: CASRRQTEAFF

d_call: .
clone_size: .
j_call: TRBJ1-1
v_call: TRBV15
cdr3_nt: TGTGCCACCAGCAGAGGGGACAAGATGAACACTGAAGCTTTCTTT
cdr3_aa: CATSRGDKMNTEAFF

d_call: .
clone_size: .
j_call: TRBJ1-1
v_call: TRBV30
cdr3_nt: TGTGCCTGGAGTGTCGGCTTGAACACTGAAGCTTTCTTT
cdr3_aa: CAWSVGLNTEAFF

d_call: .
clone_size: .
j_call: TRBJ2-3
v_call: TRBV10-1
cdr3_nt: TGCGCCAGCAGAGACGCAGCCACAGATACGCAGTATTTT
cdr3_aa: CASRDAATDTQYF

d_call: TRBD2
clone_size: .
j_call: TRBJ2-5
v_call: TRBV19
cdr3_nt: TGTGCCAGTAGTCGGTGGCTAGCGGGGGCGATAACTCAAGAGACCCAGTACTTC
cdr3_aa: CASSRWLAGAITQETQYF

d_call: TRBD1
clone_size: .
j_call: TRBJ1-1
v_call: TRBV5-6
cdr3_nt: TGTGCCAGCAACCCGGACAGGGGATGGACTGAAGCTTTCTTT
cdr3_aa: CASNPDRGWTEAFF

d_call: TRBD1
clone_size: once
j_call: TRBJ1-6
v_call: TRBV7-9
cdr3_nt: TGTGCCAGCAGCTTAATGGCTGGGACAGGGTTGCCCCTCCACTTT
cdr3_aa: CASSLMAGTGLPLHF

d_call: .
clone_size: .
j_call: TRBJ1-1
v_call: TRBV12-3/TRBV12-4
cdr3_nt: TGTGCCAGCAGTCACGGACCGAACACTGAAGCTTTCTTT
cdr3_aa: CASSHGPNTEAFF

d_call: .
clone_size: .
j_call: TRBJ1-2
v_call: TRBV5-1
cdr3_nt: TGCGCCAGCAGCTTGGCCGACGGGTACTATGGCTACACCTTC
cdr3_aa: CASSLADGYYGYTF

d_call: .
clone_size: .
j_call: TRBJ1-1
v_call: TRBV6-1
cdr3_nt: TGTGCCAGCAGTGAAGCGCGGGCATATCAAGCTTTCTTT
cdr3_aa: CASSEARAYQAFF

d_call: .
clone_size: .
j_call: TRBJ2-3
v_call: TRBV7-9
cdr3_nt: TGTGCCAGCAGCTTACAGCGGGCCCGCACAGATACGCAGTATTTT
cdr3_aa: CASSLQRARTDTQYF

d_call: TRBD1
clone_size: once
j_call: TRBJ2-1
v_call: TRBV7-2
cdr3_nt: TGTGCCAGCAGCCCCCCACGCAGGGGGCAGTACAATGAGCAGTTCTTC
cdr3_aa: CASSPPRRGQYNEQFF

d_call: TRBD1
clone_size: .
j_call: TRBJ2-1
v_call: TRBV11-2
cdr3_nt: TGTGCCAGCAGCTTAGGAGTCCGGACAGGGGGCAATCATGAGCAGTTCTTC
cdr3_aa: CASSLGVRTGGNHEQFF

d_call: TRBD1
clone_size: .
j_call: TRBJ1-6
v_call: TRBV7-2
cdr3_nt: TGTGCCAGCAGCGAAAGGACAGGTCAAGGTTCACCCCTCCACTTT
cdr3_aa: CASSERTGQGSPLHF

d_call: TRBD2
clone_size: .
j_call: TRBJ2-5
v_call: TRBV7-2
cdr3_nt: TGTGCCAGCAGCTTAAAGTCGCGGGGGGGCGAGGAGACCCAGTACTTC
cdr3_aa: CASSLKSRGGEETQYF

d_call: TRBD2
clone_size: .
j_call: TRBJ2-3
v_call: TRBV29-1
cdr3_nt: TGCAGCGTTGAAGACGGGCAGCGGGGGGGTGATACGCAGTATTTT
cdr3_aa: CSVEDGQRGGDTQYF

d_call: TRBD1
clone_size: .
j_call: TRBJ1-4
v_call: TRBV30
cdr3_nt: TGTGCCTGGAGTGAGGACAGGGTGGGTGAAAAACTGTTTTTT
cdr3_aa: CAWSEDRVGEKLFF